This TCR beta chain was found in a study of blood T cell repertoires in COVID-19. Whole-study context: Material from acute and convalescent COVID-19 was sourced from the United States, Italy and Spain.

The V and J ends lost 1 base and 13 bases, in that order; junction bases with no gene match: 6. CDR1 and CDR2 (germline): SGHDN, FVKESK. The CDR3 covers 14 residues. Per the original data handling: Nucleated cell number was recorded as an estimate derived from reference gene primer amplification. Produced via immunoSEQ multiplex PCR; TCRdb's table is partial and in-frame only. V, J and clone size reflect that table, while D and trimming were determined from the DNA. The table includes 45,000 or so clones, 82% detected once. The clonotype was recovered from a human donor in a cohort sampled during active COVID-19. The sample taken for sequencing was peripheral blood. The chain uses TRBV14 and TRBJ2-3, with 12 positions matching TRBD2. This CDR3 reads CASSQGLAGAVKYF. The CDR3 DNA follows: TGTGCCAGCAGCCAAGGACTAGCGGGAGCCGTAAAGTATTTT.